A selection of T cell receptor beta chains follows, all from one sample in a study of CD4+ T cells in melanoma. Method: immunoSEQ multiplex PCR; TCRdb's copy keeps in-frame clones and lacks some. The data show 15,000 to 20,000 clones, over 75% seen once. The sequenced sample was cells from a culture (not recorded whether cultured in vitro). These TCRs come from a human donor with melanoma. The CDR3 runs from the conserved cysteine through the conserved F or W. D genes are given only for firm matches. Size is omitted from some rows. Given values are once, few, many or a class for expanded clones.

CDR3 length	D gene	V gene	J gene	clone size	CDR3 DNA	CDR3 protein
12	-	TRBV10-3	TRBJ2-1	-	TGTGCCATCAGTGAGCTCGGGACTGAGCAGTTCTTC	CAISELGTEQFF
17	TRBD2	TRBV4-1	TRBJ2-1	-	TGCGCCAGCAGCCAAGGAAGGGTTCCGGGGGGGTACAATGAGCAGTTCTTC	CASSQGRVPGGYNEQFF
14	-	TRBV6-1	TRBJ2-1	-	TGTGCCAGCCATAGGGAGATCTCCTACAATGAGCAGTTCTTC	CASHREISYNEQFF
13	-	TRBV30	TRBJ1-2	once	TGTGCCTGGAGTGTACCCGGGTTAGTGGGCTACACCTTC	CAWSVPGLVGYTF
15	-	TRBV6-5	TRBJ2-2	once	TGTGCCAGCAGTTACGTGGCCGCGAACACCGGGGAGCTGTTTTTT	CASSYVAANTGELFF
17	TRBD1	TRBV7-3	TRBJ1-1	-	TGTGCCAGCAGCGCCGGGACAGGTCGGACCGGGCGGACTGAAGCTTTCTTT	CASSAGTGRTGRTEAFF
13	-	TRBV5-1	TRBJ2-1	-	TGCGCCAGCAGCTTGGCAGGGAACAATGAGCAGTTCTTC	CASSLAGNNEQFF
15	-	TRBV18	TRBJ1-5	-	TGTGCCAGCTCACCAAGTGGAGGGTTCAATCAGCCCCAGCATTTT	CASSPSGGFNQPQHF
14	-	TRBV11-3	TRBJ1-1	-	TGTGCCAGCAGCTTGGGGGGTTGGGGCACTGAAGCTTTCTTT	CASSLGGWGTEAFF
15	TRBD1	TRBV7-6	TRBJ1-4	-	TGTGCCAGCAGCCCCCGGACAGGGTTAGATGAAAAACTGTTTTTT	CASSPRTGLDEKLFF
15	-	TRBV7-2	TRBJ2-7	-	TGTGCCAGCAGCTCTGGGACTGCGGTCTCGAGCGAGCAGTACTTC	CASSSGTAVSSEQYF
11	-	TRBV5-1	TRBJ2-7	-	TGCGCCAGCAGCTTGTTGGGAGAGCAGTACTTC	CASSLLGEQYF
13	-	TRBV9	TRBJ2-1	-	TGTGCCAGCAGCGTAGGCTTTAGAACTGAGCAGTTCTTC	CASSVGFRTEQFF